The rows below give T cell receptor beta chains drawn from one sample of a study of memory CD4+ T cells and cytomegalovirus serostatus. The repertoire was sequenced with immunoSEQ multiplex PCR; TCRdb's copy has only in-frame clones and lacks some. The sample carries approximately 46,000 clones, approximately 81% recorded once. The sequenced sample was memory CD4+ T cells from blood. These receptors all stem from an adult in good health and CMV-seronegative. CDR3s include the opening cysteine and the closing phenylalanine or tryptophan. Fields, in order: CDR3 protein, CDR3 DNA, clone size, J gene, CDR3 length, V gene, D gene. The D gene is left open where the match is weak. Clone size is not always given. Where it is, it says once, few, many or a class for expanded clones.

CASSLGIAGNTIYF,TGTGCCAGCAGCTTGGGGATTGCTGGAAACACCATATATTTT,few,TRBJ1-3,14,TRBV5-6,.
CASQGTYEQYF,TGTGCCAGCCAGGGGACCTACGAGCAGTACTTC,.,TRBJ2-7,11,TRBV2,.
CAWSDRGVVDEQFF,TGTGCCTGGAGTGACAGAGGGGTCGTCGATGAGCAGTTCTTC,.,TRBJ2-1,14,TRBV30,.
CASSVRANEQFF,TGTGCCAGCAGTGTTCGGGCAAATGAGCAGTTCTTC,.,TRBJ2-1,12,TRBV2,.
CASSFSSRGFSYEQYF,TGTGCCAGCAGTTTTAGCTCTCGAGGGTTCTCCTACGAGCAGTACTTC,.,TRBJ2-7,16,TRBV11-2,.
CASSLVRRGGLNTGELFF,TGCGCCAGCAGCTTGGTCCGCAGGGGAGGGCTGAACACCGGGGAGCTGTTTTTT,.,TRBJ2-2,18,TRBV5-1,.
CAISVEGTGGSPLHF,TGTGCCATCAGTGTAGAAGGGACAGGGGGTTCACCCCTCCACTTT,.,TRBJ1-6,15,TRBV10-3,TRBD1
CASSIDSNYGYTF,TGTGCCAGTAGTATCGACAGCAACTATGGCTACACCTTC,.,TRBJ1-2,13,TRBV19,.
CASSFFTEAFF,TGTGCCAGCAGTTTTTTCACTGAAGCTTTCTTT,.,TRBJ1-1,11,TRBV2,.
CASSLGSLYEQFF,TGTGCCAGCAGCTTAGGGAGTCTATATGAGCAGTTCTTC,.,TRBJ2-1,13,TRBV7-9,.
CASSLGSGSVGGELFF,TGTGCCAGCAGCTTAGGGAGCGGGAGCGTAGGCGGGGAGCTGTTTTTT,.,TRBJ2-2,16,TRBV11-3,TRBD2
CASRPVLYTDTQYF,TGCGCCAGCAGGCCCGTCTTATACACAGATACGCAGTATTTT,few,TRBJ2-3,14,TRBV4-1,.
CASSLRLAAYNEQFF,TGTGCCAGCAGCCTCCGTCTAGCGGCTTACAATGAGCAGTTCTTC,.,TRBJ2-1,15,TRBV6-1,TRBD2
CASSLSDRGTYGYTF,TGTGCCAGCAGTTTATCCGACAGGGGCACCTATGGCTACACCTTC,.,TRBJ1-2,15,TRBV27,TRBD1
CASSDYNEQFF,TGTGCCAGCAGCGACTATAATGAGCAGTTCTTC,.,TRBJ2-1,11,TRBV2,.
CASSEGGAGETQYF,TGTGCCAGCAGTGAAGGGGGGGCGGGTGAGACCCAGTACTTC,.,TRBJ2-5,14,TRBV2,.
CASSQEGRYTEAFF,TGTGCCAGCAGCCAAGAAGGGAGGTACACTGAAGCTTTCTTT,once,TRBJ1-1,14,TRBV4-2,.
CAIRYSDVYNEQFF,TGTGCCATCAGGTATAGCGATGTCTACAATGAGCAGTTCTTC,few,TRBJ2-1,14,TRBV10-3,.
CASSTDYSGNTIYF,TGTGCCAGCAGTACAGACTACTCTGGAAACACCATATATTTT,.,TRBJ1-3,14,TRBV6-1,.
CASSLGGHFNSPLHF,TGTGCCAGCAGCTTGGGGGGACACTTCAATTCACCCCTCCACTTT,.,TRBJ1-6,15,TRBV5-6,.
CSATDRNTEAFF,TGCAGCGCCACTGACCGCAACACTGAAGCTTTCTTT,.,TRBJ1-1,12,TRBV29-1,.
CASSNFEGREAFF,TGTGCCAGCAGTAACTTTGAGGGACGGGAAGCTTTCTTT,.,TRBJ1-1,13,TRBV6-5,.
CASSPGQGGGNTIYF,TGTGCCAGCTCACCGGGACAGGGCGGTGGAAACACCATATATTTT,.,TRBJ1-3,15,TRBV18,TRBD1
CASSLVAGVSVGTEAFF,TGTGCCAGCAGCTTGGTGGCAGGGGTTAGCGTGGGCACTGAAGCTTTCTTT,.,TRBJ1-1,17,TRBV5-6,.